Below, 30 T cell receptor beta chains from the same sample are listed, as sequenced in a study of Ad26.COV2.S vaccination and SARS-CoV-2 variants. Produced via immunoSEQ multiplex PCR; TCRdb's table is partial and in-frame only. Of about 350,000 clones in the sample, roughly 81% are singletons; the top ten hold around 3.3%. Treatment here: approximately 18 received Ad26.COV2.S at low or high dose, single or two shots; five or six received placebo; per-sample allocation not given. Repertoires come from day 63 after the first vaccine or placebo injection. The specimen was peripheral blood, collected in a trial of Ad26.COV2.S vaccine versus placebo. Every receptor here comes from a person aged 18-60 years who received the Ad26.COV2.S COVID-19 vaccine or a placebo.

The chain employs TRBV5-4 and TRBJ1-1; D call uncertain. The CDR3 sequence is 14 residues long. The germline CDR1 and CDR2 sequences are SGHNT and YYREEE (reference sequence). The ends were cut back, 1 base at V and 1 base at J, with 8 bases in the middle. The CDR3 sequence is CASSLSIANTEAFF. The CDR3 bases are TGTGCCAGCAGCTTGTCTATCGCGAACACTGAAGCTTTCTTT. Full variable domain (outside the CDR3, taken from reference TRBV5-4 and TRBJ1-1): ETGVTQSPTHLIKTRGQQVTLRCSSQSGHNTVSWYQQALGQGPQFIFQYYREEENGRGNFPPRFSGLQFPNYSSELNVNALELDDSALYLCASSLSIANTEAFFGQGTRLTVV.

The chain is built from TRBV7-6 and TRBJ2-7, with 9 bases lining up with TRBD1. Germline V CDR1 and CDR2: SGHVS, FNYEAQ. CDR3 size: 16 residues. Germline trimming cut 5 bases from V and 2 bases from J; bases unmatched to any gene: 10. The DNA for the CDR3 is TGTGCCAGCAGCGAATTTCCGGGACAGGGAGCCTACGAGCAGTACTTC. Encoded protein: CASSEFPGQGAYEQYF.

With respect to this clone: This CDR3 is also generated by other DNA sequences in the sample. DNA for the CDR3: TGTGCCAGCAGTCCAGCGGGAGGGCCATACAATGAGCAGTTCTTC. It yields the protein CASSPAGGPYNEQFF. The chain recombines TRBV27 with TRBJ2-1; 10 bases are a match to TRBD2. The CDR3 runs to 15 residues. Per the germline V gene, CDR1 is MNHEY and CDR2 is SMNVEV (reference sequence). V was pared by 5 bases and J by 4 bases, with 5 bases of the junction left unmatched.

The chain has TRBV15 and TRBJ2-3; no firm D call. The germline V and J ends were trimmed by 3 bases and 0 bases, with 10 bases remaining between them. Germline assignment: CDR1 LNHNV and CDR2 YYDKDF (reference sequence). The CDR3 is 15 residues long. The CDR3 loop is CATSRGRISTDTQYF. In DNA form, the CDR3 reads TGTGCCACCAGCAGGGGCAGGATTAGCACAGATACGCAGTATTTT.

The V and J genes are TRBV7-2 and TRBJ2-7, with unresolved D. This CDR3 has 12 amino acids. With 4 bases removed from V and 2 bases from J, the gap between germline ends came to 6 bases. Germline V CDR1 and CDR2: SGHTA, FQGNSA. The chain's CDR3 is CASSSSAYEQYF. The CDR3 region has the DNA TGTGCCAGCAGCTCCAGCGCCTACGAGCAGTACTTC.

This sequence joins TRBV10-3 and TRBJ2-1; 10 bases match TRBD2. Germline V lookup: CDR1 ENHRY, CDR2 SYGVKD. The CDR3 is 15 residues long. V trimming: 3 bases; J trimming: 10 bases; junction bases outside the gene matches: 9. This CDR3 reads CAISDQRGGLGEQFF. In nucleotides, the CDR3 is TGTGCCATCAGTGATCAGCGGGGGGGCCTCGGGGAGCAGTTCTTC.

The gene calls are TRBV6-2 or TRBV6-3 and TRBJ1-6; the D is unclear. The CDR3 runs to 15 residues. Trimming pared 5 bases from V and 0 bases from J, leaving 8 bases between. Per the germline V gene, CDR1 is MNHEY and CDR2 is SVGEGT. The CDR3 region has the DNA TGTGCCAGCAGTCTTCGAAACTCCTATAATTCACCCCTCCACTTT. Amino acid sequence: CASSLRNSYNSPLHF.

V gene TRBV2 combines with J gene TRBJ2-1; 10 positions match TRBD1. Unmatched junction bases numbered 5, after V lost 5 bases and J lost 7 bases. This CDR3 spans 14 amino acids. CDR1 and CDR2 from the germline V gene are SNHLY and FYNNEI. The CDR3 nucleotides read TGTGCCAGCAGTCCGGGACAGGGGTATAATGAGCAGTTCTTC. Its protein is CASSPGQGYNEQFF.

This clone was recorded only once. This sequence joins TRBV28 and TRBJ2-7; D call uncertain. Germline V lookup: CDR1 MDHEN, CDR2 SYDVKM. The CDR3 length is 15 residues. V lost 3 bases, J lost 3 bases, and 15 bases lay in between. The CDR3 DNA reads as TGTGCCAGCAGTTTCCGTGTAGGGAATTTCTACGAGCAGTACTTC. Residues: CASSFRVGNFYEQYF.

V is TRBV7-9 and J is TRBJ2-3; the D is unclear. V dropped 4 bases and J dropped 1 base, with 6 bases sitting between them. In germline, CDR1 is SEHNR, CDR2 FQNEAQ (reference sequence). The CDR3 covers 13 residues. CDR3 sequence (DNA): TGTGCCAGCAGCTCCCCAGGCACAGATACGCAGTATTTT. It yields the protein CASSSPGTDTQYF. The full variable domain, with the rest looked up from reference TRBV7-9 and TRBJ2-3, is DTGVSQNPRHKITKRGQNVTFRCDPISEHNRLYWYRQTLGQGPEFLTYFQNEAQLEKSRLLSDRFSAERPKGSFSTLEIQRTEQGDSAMYLCASSSPGTDTQYFGPGTRLTVL.

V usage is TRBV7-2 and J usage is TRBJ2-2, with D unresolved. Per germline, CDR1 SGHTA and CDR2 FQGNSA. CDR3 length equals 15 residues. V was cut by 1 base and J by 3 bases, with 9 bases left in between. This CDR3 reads CASSLVLLDTGELFF. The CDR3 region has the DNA TGTGCCAGCAGCTTAGTCTTACTCGACACCGGGGAGCTGTTTTTT.

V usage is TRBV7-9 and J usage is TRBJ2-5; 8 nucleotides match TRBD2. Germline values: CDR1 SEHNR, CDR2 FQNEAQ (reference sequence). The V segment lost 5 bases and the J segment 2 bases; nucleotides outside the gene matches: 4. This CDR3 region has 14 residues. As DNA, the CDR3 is TGTGCCAGCAGCCAAGGGACTAGACAAGAGACCCAGTACTTC. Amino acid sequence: CASSQGTRQETQYF.

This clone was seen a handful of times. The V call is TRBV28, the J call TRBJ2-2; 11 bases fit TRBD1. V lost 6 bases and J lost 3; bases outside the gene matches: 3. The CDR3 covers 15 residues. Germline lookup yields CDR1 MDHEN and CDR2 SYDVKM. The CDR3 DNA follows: TGTGCCAGCAGCGGGACAGGGGGTTACACCGGGGAGCTGTTTTTT. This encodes CASSGTGGYTGELFF.

This chain's CDR3 is CASEGGTGELFF. The CDR3 nucleotides are TGTGCCAGCGAGGGGGGCACCGGGGAGCTGTTTTTT. The rearrangement links TRBV6-5 to TRBJ2-2; tentatively, D is TRBD1 or TRBD2 (6 bases each). CDR1 MNHEY and CDR2 SVGAGI come from the germline V gene. This CDR3 region has 12 residues. V lost 8 bases to trimming and J lost 4 bases, with 8 bases between them.

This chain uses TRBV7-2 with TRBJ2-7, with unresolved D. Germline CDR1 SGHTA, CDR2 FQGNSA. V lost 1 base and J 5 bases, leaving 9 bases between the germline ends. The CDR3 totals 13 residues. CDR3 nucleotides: TGTGCCAGCAGCTTAGACTGGAGAAACGAGCAGTACTTC. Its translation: CASSLDWRNEQYF.

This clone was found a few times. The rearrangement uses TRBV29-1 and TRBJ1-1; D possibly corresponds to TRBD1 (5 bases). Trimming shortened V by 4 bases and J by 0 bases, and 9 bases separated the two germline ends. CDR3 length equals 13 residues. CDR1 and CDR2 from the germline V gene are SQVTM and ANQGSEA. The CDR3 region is CSVVAGMNTEAFF. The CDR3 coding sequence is TGCAGCGTTGTGGCAGGGATGAACACTGAAGCTTTCTTT.

The CDR3 reads CASSPSYRDQETQYF. The DNA of the CDR3 is TGTGCCAGCAGTCCGTCCTACAGGGACCAAGAGACCCAGTACTTC. The rearrangement joins TRBV27 to TRBJ2-5; possible D gene TRBD1, 6 bases. Trimming stripped 5 bases from V and 0 bases from J, with 13 bases between. The CDR3 is 15 amino acids. Per the germline V gene, CDR1 is MNHEY and CDR2 is SMNVEV (reference sequence).

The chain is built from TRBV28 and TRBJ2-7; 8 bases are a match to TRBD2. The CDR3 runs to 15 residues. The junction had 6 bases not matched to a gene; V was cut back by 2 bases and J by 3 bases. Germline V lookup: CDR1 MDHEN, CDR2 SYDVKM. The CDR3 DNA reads TGTGCCAGCAGTTTAGTGCGGGAGGTATACTACGAGCAGTACTTC. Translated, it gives CASSLVREVYYEQYF. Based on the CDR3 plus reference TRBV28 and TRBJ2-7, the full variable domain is DVKVTQSSRYLVKRTGEKVFLECVQDMDHENMFWYRQDPGLGLRLIYFSYDVKMKEKGDIPEGYSVSREKKERFSLILESASTNQTSMYLCASSLVREVYYEQYFGPGTRLTVT.

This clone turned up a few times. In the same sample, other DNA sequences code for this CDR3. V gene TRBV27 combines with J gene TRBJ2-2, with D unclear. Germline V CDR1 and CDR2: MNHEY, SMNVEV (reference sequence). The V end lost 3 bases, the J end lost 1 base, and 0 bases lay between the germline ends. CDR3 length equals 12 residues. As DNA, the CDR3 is TGTGCCAGCAGTTTGAACACCGGGGAGCTGTTTTTT. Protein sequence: CASSLNTGELFF.

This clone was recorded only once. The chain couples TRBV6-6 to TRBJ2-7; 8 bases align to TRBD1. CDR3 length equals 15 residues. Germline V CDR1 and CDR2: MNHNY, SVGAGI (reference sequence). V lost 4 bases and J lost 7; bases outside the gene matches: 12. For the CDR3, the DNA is TGTGCCAGCAGTTCCACGACAGGGGCGCCTTCTGAGCAGTACTTC. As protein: CASSSTTGAPSEQYF.

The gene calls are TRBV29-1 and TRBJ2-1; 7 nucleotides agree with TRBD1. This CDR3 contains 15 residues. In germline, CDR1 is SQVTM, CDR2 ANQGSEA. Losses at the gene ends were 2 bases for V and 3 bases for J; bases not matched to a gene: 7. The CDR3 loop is CSVEPRQGGYNEQFF. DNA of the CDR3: TGCAGCGTTGAACCAAGACAGGGTGGCTACAATGAGCAGTTCTTC.

DNA of the CDR3: TGTGCCAGCAGGGGGCGGAGCACAGGGGGCGGGGAGCTGTTTTTT. Translated: CASRGRSTGGGELFF. The chain couples TRBV27 to TRBJ2-2; 8 bases match TRBD1. Trimming cost V 6 bases and J 7 bases; bases outside gene matches: 10. This CDR3 has 15 residues. Germline lookup yields CDR1 MNHEY and CDR2 SMNVEV (reference sequence).

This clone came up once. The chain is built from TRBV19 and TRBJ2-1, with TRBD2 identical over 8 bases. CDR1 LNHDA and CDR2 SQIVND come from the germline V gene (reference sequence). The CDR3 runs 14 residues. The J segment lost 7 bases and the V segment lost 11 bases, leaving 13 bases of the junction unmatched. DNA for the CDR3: TGTGCCTCCCACCCGGGACTAGTACCGAATGAGCAGTTCTTC. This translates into CASHPGLVPNEQFF.

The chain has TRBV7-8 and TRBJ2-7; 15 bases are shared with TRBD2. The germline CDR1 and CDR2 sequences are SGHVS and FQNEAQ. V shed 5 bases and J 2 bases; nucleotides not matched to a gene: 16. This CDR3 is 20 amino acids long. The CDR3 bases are TGTGCCAGCAGCACCGGACTAGCGGGAGGGCCCGTTGATCCCACCTACGAGCAGTACTTC. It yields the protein CASSTGLAGGPVDPTYEQYF.

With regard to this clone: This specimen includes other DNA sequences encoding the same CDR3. In DNA, the CDR3 is TGTGCCAGCCGGGACAGGGGGGAGACCCAGTACTTC. This codes for CASRDRGETQYF. The genes are TRBV27 and TRBJ2-5; 11 bases are a match to TRBD1. The germline V gene encodes CDR1 MNHEY and CDR2 SMNVEV (reference sequence). After removal of 8 bases from V and 5 bases from J, the junction contained 1 base not matched to a gene. This CDR3 has 12 residues.

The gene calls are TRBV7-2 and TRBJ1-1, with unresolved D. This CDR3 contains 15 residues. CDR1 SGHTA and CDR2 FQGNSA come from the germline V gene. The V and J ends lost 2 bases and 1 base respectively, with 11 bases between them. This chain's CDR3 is CASSLRFTENTEAFF. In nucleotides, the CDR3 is TGTGCCAGCAGCTTACGGTTCACAGAGAACACTGAAGCTTTCTTT.

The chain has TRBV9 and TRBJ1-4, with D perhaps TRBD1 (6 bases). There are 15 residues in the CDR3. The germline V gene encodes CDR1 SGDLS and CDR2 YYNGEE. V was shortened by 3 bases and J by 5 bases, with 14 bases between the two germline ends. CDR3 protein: CASSGGGNLNEKLFF. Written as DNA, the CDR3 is TGTGCCAGCAGCGGAGGGGGTAATCTCAATGAAAAACTGTTTTTT.

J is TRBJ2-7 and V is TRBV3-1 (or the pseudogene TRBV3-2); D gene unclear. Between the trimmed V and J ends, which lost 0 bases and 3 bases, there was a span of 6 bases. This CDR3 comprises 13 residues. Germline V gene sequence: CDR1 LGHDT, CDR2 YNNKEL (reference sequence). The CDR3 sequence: CASSQDLSYEQYF. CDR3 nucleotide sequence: TGTGCCAGCAGCCAAGATTTGAGCTACGAGCAGTACTTC.

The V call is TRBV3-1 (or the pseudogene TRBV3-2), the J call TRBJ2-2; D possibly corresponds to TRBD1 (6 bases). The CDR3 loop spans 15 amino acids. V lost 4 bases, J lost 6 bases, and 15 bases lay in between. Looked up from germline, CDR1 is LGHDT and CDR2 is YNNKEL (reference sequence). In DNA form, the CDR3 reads TGTGCCAGCAGCCGACGGGACACCCCTCCCGGGGAGCTGTTTTTT. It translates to CASSRRDTPPGELFF.

CDR3 amino acids: CASSLDSPTDTQYF. The CDR3 region has the DNA TGCGCCAGCAGCTTGGACAGCCCCACAGATACGCAGTATTTT. The J gene is TRBJ2-3, the V gene TRBV5-1; D gene uncertain. The germline gives CDR1 SGHRS, CDR2 YFSETQ. Trimming removed 0 bases at V and 2 bases at J, with 7 bases between. This CDR3 is built from 14 residues.